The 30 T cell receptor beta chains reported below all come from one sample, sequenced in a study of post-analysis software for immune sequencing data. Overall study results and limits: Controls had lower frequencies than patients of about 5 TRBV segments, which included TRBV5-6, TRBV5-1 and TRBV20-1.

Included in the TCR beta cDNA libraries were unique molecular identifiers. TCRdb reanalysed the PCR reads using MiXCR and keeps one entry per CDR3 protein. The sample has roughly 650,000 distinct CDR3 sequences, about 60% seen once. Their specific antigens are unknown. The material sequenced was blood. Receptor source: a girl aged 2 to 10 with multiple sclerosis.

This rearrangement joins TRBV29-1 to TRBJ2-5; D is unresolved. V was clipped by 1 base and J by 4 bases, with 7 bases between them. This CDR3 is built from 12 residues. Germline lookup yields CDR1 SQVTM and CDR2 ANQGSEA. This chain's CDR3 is CSVEAVLETQYF. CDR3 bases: TGCAGCGTTGAAGCGGTATTAGAGACCCAGTACTTC. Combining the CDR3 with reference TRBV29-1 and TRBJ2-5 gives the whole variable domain SAVISQKPSRDICQRGTSLTIQCQVDSQVTMMFWYRQQPGQSLTLIATANQGSEATYESGFVIDKFPISRPNLTFSTLTVSNMSPEDSSIYLCSVEAVLETQYFGPGTRLLVL.

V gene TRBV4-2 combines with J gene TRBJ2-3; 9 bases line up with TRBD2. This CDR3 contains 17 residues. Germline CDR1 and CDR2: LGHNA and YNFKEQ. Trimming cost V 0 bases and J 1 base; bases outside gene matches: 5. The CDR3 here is CASSQDVVAGGTDTQYF. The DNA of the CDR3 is TGTGCCAGCAGCCAAGATGTGGTAGCGGGGGGCACAGATACGCAGTATTTT.

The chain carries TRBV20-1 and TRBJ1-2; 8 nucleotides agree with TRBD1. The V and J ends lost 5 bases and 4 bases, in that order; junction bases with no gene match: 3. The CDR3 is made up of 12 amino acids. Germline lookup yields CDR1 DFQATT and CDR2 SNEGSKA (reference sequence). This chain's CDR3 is CSAVDRGYGYTF. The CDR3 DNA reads TGCAGTGCTGTTGACAGGGGCTATGGCTACACCTTC.

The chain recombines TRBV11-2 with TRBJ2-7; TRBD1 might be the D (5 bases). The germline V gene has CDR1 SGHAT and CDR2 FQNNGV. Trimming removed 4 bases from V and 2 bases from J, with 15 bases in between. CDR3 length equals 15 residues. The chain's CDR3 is CASSSYQGKTYEQYF. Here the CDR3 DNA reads TGTGCCAGCAGCTCGTATCAGGGAAAAACCTACGAGCAGTACTTC.

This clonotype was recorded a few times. CDR3 bases: TGTGCCAGCAGTGGGGGACAGGCGCTCCTGGGCAATCAGCCCCAGCATTTT. Encoded protein: CASSGGQALLGNQPQHF. The chain carries TRBV2 and TRBJ1-5; the match to TRBD1 covers 8 bases. With 4 bases clipped from V and 2 bases from J, the junction kept 10 bases outside the gene matches. This CDR3 contains 17 residues. Germline CDR1 is SNHLY and CDR2 is FYNNEI. The whole variable domain, remainder taken from reference TRBV2 and TRBJ1-5, is EPEVTQTPSHQVTQMGQEVILRCVPISNHLYFYWYRQILGQKVEFLVSFYNNEISEKSEIFDDQFSVERPDGSNFTLKIRSTKLEDSAMYFCASSGGQALLGNQPQHFGDGTRLSIL.

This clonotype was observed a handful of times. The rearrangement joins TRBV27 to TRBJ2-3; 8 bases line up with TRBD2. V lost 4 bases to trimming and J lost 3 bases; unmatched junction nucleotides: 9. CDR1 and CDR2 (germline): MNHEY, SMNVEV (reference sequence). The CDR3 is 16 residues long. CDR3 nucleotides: TGTGCCAGCAGTTCCGTTTATAGCGGGGATACAGATACGCAGTATTTT. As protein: CASSSVYSGDTDTQYF.

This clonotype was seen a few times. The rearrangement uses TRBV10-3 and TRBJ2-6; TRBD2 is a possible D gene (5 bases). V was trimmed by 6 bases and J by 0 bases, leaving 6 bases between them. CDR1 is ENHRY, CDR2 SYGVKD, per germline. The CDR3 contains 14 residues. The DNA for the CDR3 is TGTGCCATCAGGGAGGACTCTGGGGCCAACGTCCTGACTTTC. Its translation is CAIREDSGANVLTF.

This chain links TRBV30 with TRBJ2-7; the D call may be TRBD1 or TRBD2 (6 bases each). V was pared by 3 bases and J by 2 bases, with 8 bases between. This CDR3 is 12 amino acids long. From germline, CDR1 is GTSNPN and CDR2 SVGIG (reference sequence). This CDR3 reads CAWRGGTYEQYF. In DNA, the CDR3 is TGTGCCTGGAGAGGGGGGACCTACGAGCAGTACTTC.

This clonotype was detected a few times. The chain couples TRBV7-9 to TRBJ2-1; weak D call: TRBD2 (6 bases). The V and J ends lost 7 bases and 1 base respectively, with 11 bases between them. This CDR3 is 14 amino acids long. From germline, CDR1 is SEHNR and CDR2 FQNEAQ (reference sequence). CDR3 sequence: CASTPSESYNEQFF. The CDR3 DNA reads TGTGCCAGCACCCCTAGCGAGTCCTACAATGAGCAGTTCTTC.

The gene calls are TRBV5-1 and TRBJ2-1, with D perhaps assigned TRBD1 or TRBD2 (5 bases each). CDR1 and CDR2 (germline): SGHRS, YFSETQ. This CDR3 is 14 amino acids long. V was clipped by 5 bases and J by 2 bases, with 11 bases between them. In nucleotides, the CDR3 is TGCGCCAGCAGACGGGACGGAACCTACAATGAGCAGTTCTTC. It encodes CASRRDGTYNEQFF.

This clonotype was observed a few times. As DNA, the CDR3 is TGCAGCGTTGACGCAGTCTCAGGGGCCAACGTCCTGACTTTC. Translation gives CSVDAVSGANVLTF. The rearrangement links TRBV29-1 to TRBJ2-6; D gene uncertain. The CDR3 has 14 amino acids. The V end lost 3 bases, the J end lost 4 bases, and 10 bases lay between the germline ends. Germline lookup yields CDR1 SQVTM and CDR2 ANQGSEA.

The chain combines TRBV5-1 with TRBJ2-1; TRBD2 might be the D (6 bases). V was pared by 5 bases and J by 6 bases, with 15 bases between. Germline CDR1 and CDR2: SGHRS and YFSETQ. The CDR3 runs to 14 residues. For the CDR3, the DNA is TGCGCCAGCAGTTCCGGGACTCAGGGCAATGAGCAGTTCTTC. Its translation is CASSSGTQGNEQFF.

For the CDR3, the DNA is TGTGCCAGCAGTTACGCCGGCTTCGGGACTACGGCCGAGCAGTACTTC. This codes for CASSYAGFGTTAEQYF. V and J are TRBV6-2 or TRBV6-3 and TRBJ2-5, with 7 bases identical to TRBD2. The J call is in doubt because the DNA end fits TRBJ2-7 better. The germline gives CDR1 MNHEY, CDR2 SVGEGT. This CDR3 spans 16 amino acids.

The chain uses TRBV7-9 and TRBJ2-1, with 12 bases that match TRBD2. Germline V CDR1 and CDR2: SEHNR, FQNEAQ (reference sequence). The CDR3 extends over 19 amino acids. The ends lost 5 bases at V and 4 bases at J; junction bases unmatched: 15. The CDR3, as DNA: TGTGCCAGCAGCACTTTAGGGTCTAGCGGGAGGGCCCAGTACAATGAGCAGTTCTTC. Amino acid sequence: CASSTLGSSGRAQYNEQFF.

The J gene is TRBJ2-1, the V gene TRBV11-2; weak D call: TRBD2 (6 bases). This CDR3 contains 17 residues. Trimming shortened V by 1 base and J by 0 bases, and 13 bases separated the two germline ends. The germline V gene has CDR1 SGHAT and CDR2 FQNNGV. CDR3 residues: CASSLVAAISSYNEQFF. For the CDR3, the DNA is TGTGCCAGCAGCTTAGTAGCGGCAATAAGCTCCTACAATGAGCAGTTCTTC.

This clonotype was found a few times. The CDR3 loop is CASSEANRRTRRGYEQYF. As DNA, the CDR3 is TGTGCCAGCAGCGAGGCGAACAGAAGGACCAGAAGGGGCTACGAGCAGTACTTC. The V call is TRBV5-6, the J call TRBJ2-7, with a possible D match to TRBD1 (5 bases). Germline V CDR1 and CDR2: SGHDT, YYEEEE. V lost 4 bases to trimming and J lost 3 bases, with 26 bases between them. The CDR3 loop spans 18 amino acids.

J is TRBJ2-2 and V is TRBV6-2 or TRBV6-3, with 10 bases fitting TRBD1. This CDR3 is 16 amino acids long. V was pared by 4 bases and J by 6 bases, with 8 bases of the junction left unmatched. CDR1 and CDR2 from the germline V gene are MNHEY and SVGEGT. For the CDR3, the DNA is TGTGCCAGCAGTTTCGCCGGGACAGGGGCTGCCGGGGAGCTGTTTTTT. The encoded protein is CASSFAGTGAAGELFF.

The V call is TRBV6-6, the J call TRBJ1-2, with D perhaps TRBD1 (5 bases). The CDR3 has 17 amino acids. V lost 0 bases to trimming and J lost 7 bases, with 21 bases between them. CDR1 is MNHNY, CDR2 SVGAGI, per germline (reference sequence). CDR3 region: CASSYSPRGGGNGGYTF. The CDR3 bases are TGTGCCAGCAGTTACTCGCCTCGGGGTGGGGGAAATGGTGGCTACACCTTC.

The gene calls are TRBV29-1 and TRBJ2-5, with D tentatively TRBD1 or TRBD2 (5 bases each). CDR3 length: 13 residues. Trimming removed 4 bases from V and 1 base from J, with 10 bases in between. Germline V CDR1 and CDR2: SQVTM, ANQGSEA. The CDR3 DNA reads TGCAGCGTTGGACCCGGGACCCAAGAGACCCAGTACTTC. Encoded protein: CSVGPGTQETQYF.

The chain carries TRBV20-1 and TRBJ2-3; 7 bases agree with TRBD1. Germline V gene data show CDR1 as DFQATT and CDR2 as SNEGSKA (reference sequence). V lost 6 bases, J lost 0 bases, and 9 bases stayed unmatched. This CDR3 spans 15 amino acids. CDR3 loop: CSAPGGTFSTDTQYF. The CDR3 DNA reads TGCAGTGCACCAGGGGGAACCTTTAGCACAGATACGCAGTATTTT.

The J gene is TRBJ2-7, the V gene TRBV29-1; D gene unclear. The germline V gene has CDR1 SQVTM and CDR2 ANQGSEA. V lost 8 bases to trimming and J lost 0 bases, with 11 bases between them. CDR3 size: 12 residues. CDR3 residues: CSTGQNSYEQYF. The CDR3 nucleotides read TGCAGCACCGGGCAAAACTCCTACGAGCAGTACTTC.

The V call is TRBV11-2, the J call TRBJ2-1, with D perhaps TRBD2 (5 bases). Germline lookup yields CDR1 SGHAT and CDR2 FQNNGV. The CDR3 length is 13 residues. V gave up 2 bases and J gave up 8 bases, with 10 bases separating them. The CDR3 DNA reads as TGTGCCAGCAGCTTAAGAGGGATCGATGAGCAGTTCTTC. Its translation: CASSLRGIDEQFF.

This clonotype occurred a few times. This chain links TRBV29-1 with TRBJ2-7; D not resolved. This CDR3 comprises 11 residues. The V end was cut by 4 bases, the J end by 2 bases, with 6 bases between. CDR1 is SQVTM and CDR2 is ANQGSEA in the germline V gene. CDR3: CSVATTYEQYF. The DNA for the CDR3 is TGCAGCGTTGCCACCACCTACGAGCAGTACTTC.

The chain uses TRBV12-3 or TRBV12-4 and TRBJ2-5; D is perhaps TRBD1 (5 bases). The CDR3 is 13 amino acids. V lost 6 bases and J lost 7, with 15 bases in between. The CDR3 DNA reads TGTGCCAGCAGCAGAGATCAGGGTGGGACCCAGTACTTC. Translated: CASSRDQGGTQYF.

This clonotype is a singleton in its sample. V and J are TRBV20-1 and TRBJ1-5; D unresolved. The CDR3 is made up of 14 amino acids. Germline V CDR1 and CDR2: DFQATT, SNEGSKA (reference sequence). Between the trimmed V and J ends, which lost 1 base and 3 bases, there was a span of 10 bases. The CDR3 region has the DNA TGCAGTGCTAGAGCGGCGGGGTTCAATCAGCCCCAGCATTTT. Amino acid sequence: CSARAAGFNQPQHF.

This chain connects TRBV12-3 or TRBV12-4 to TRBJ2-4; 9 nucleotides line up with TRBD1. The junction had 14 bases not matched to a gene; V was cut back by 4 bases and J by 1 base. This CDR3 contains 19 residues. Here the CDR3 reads CASSSPTGTGKVAKNIQYF. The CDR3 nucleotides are TGTGCCAGCAGTTCACCAACCGGGACAGGGAAAGTGGCCAAAAACATTCAGTACTTC.

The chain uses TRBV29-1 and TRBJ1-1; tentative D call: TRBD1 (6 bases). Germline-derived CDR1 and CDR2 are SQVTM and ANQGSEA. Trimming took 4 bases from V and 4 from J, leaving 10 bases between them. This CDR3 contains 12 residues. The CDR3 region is CSVVSGATEAFF. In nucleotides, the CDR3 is TGCAGCGTTGTTTCAGGGGCCACTGAAGCTTTCTTT.

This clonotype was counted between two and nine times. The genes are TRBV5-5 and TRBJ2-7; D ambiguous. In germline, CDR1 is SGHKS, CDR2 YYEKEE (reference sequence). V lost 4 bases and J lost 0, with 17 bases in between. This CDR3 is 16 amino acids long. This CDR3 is CASSIQPRVSSYEQYF. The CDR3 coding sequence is TGTGCCAGCAGCATCCAGCCCCGGGTAAGCTCCTACGAGCAGTACTTC.

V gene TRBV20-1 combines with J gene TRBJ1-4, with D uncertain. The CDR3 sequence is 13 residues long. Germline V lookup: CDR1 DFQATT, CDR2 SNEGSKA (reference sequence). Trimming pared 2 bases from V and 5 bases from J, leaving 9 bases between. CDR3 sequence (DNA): TGCAGTGCTAGACACATGGGGAATGAAAAACTGTTTTTT. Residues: CSARHMGNEKLFF.

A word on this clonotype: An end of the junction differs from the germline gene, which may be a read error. DNA of the CDR3: TGCAGGGCTAGCCACAGGGGCTACGAGCAGTACTTC. It encodes CRASHRGYEQYF. The chain combines TRBV20-1 with TRBJ2-7; 7 bases match TRBD1. Germline CDR1 DFQATT, CDR2 SNEGSKA (reference sequence). CDR3 length: 12 residues.